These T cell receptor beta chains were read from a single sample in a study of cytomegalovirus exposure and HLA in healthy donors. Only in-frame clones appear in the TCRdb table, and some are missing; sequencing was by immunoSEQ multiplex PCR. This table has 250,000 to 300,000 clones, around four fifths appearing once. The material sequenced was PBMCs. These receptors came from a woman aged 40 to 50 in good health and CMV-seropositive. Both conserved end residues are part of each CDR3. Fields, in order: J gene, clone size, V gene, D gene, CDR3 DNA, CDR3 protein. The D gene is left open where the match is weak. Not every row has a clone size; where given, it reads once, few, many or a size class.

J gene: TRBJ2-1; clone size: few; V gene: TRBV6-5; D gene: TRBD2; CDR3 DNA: TGTGCCAGCAGCCCAGGACTAGCGGTAAACAATGAGCAGTTCTTC; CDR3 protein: CASSPGLAVNNEQFF
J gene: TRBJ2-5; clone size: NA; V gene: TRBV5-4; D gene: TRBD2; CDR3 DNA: TGTGCCAGCAGCTTGGAAGCGGGACGGAACCAAGAGACCCAGTACTTC; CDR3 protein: CASSLEAGRNQETQYF
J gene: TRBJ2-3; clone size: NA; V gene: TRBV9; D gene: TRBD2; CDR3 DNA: TGTGCCAGCAGCGTAGTAGCGGGAGGGCGGGGCACAGATACGCAGTATTTT; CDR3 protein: CASSVVAGGRGTDTQYF
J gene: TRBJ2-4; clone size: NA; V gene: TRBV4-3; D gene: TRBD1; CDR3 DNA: TGCGCCAGCAGCCCTCAGGGGGCGGGAAACATTCAGTACTTC; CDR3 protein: CASSPQGAGNIQYF
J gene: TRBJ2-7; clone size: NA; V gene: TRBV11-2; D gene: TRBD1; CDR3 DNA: TGTGCCAGCAGCTTAGTGTTATCCGGACAGGGGGGCCTTAAGCAGTACTTC; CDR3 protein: CASSLVLSGQGGLKQYF
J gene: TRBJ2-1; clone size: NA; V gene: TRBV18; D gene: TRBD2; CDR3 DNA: TGTGCCAGCTCCCCCGGGACCCAAGGGGCGACTAGCGGGAGCAATGAGCAGTTCTTC; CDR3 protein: CASSPGTQGATSGSNEQFF
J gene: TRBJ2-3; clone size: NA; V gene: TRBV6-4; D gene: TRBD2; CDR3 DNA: TGTGCCAGATCGGAGGCGCGGGAGGGCCCCACAGATACGCAGTATTTT; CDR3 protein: CARSEAREGPTDTQYF
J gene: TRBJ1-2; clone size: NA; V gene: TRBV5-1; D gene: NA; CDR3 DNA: TGCGCCAGGTATGAGAAAGATTATGGCTACACCTTC; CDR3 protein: CARYEKDYGYTF
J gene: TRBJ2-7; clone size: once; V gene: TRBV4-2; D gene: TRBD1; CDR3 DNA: TGTGCCAGCAGCCAAGTCGGTTACGGGACAGGGGTCTACGAGCAGTACTTC; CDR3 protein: CASSQVGYGTGVYEQYF
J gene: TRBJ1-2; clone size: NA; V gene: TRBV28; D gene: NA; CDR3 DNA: TGTGCCAGCAGTTTGGCGCCCTATCGTCCAGGGGCCGCGACTGTCTATGGCTACACCTTC; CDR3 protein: CASSLAPYRPGAATVYGYTF
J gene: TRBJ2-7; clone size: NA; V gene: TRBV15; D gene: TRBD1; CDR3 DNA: TGTGCCACCAGCAGCGACAGGGGTCTAGTCAAGCAGTACTTC; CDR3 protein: CATSSDRGLVKQYF
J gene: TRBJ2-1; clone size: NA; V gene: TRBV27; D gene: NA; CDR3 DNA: TGTGCCAGCAGTTTTTCCCCCATGGCGGGCCATGAGCAGTTCTTC; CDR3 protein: CASSFSPMAGHEQFF
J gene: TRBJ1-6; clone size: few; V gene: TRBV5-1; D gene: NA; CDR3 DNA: TGCGCCAGCAGCCCAAGTCGGGATAATTCACCCCTCCACTTT; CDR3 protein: CASSPSRDNSPLHF
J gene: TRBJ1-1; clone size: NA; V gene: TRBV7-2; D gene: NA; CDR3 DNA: TGTGCCAGCAGACACCAGAACACTGAAGCTTTCTTT; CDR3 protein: CASRHQNTEAFF
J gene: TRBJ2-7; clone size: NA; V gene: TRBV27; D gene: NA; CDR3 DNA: TGTGCCAGCAGGAGGTCGGGAGTTGGGTACGAGCAGTACTTC; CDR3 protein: CASRRSGVGYEQYF
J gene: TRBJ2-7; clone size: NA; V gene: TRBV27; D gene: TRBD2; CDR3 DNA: TGTGCCAGCATACCGTCCGGGACTAGAAACGAGCAGTACTTC; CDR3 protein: CASIPSGTRNEQYF
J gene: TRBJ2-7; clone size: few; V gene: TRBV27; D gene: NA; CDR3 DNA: TGTGCCAGCAGTTTATGGCAGGGGCCAACCTACGAGCAGTACTTC; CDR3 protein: CASSLWQGPTYEQYF
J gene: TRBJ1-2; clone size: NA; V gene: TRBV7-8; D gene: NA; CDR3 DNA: TGTGCCAGCAGCTTAGCCGCCGACAGTTATGGCTACACCTTC; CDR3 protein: CASSLAADSYGYTF
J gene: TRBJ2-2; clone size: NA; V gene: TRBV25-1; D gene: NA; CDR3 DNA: TGTGCCAGCAGTGATATTCTGACCGGGGAGCTGTTTTTT; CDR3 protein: CASSDILTGELFF
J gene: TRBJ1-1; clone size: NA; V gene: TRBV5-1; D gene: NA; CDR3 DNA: TGCGCCAGCAGCTTGGAATCCGGCCGAGGCACTGAAGCTTTCTTT; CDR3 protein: CASSLESGRGTEAFF
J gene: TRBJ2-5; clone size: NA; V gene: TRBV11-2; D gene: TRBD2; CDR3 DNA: TGTGCCAGCAGCTTACTAGCGGGGGGGGTTCCCCTCAGGGAGACCCAGTACTTC; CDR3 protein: CASSLLAGGVPLRETQYF
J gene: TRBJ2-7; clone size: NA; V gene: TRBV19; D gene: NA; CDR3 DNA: TGTGCCAGTAGTATCTCCCCCTACGAGCAGTACTTC; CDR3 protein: CASSISPYEQYF
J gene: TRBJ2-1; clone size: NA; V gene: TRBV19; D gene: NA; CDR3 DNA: TGTGCCAGTAGTATGAGCTCCTACAATGAGCAGTTCTTC; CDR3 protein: CASSMSSYNEQFF
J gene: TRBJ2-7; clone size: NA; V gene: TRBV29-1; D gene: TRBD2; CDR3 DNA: TGCAGCGCGACTAGCGGGACGGCCTACGAGCAGTACTTC; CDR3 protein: CSATSGTAYEQYF
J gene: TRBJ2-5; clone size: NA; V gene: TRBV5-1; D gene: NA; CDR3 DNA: TGCGCCAGCAGCTTTAGAGAGACCCAGTACTTC; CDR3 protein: CASSFRETQYF
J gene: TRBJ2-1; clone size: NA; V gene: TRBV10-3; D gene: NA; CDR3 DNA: TGTGCCCACCGAGGGAGCTCCTACAATGAGCAGTTCTTC; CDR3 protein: CAHRGSSYNEQFF
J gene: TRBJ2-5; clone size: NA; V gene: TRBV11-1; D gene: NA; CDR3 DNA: TGTGCCAGCAGCTTATCAAGCGAGACCCAGTACTTC; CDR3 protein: CASSLSSETQYF
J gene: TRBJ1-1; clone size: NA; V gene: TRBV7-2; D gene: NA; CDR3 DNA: TGTGCCAGCAGTCTCGACAGGAACACTGAAGCTTTCTTT; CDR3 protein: CASSLDRNTEAFF
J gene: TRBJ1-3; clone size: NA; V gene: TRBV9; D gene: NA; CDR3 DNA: TGTGCCAGCAGCGTAGGGACTTCTCCCACCATATATTTT; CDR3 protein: CASSVGTSPTIYF
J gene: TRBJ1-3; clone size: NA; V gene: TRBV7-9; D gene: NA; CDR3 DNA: TGTGCCACCGTTCCTTCAGGGGTGGGAAACACCATATATTTT; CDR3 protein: CATVPSGVGNTIYF
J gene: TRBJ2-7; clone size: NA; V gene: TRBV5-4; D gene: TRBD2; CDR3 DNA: TGTGCCAGCAGCACGGGGACTAGCGGGAGCCACGAGCAGTACTTC; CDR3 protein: CASSTGTSGSHEQYF